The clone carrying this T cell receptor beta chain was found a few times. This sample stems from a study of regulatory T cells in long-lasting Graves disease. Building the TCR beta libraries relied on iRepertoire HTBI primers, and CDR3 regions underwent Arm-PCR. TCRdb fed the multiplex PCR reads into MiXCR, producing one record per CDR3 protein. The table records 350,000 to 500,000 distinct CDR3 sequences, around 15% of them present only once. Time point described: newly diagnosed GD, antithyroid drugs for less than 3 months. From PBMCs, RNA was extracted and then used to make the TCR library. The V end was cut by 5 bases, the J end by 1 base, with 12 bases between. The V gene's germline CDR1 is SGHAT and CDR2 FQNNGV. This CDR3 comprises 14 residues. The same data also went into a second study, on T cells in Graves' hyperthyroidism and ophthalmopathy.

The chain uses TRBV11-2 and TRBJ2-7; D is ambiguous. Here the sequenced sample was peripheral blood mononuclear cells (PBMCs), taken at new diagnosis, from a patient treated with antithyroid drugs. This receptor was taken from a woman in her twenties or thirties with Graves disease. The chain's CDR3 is CASSPPVGSYEQYF. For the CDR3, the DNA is TGTGCCAGCAGCCCCCCGGTAGGATCCTACGAGCAGTACTTC. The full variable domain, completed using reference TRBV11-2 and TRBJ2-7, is EAGVAQSPRYKIIEKRQSVAFWCNPISGHATLYWYQQILGQGPKLLIQFQNNGVVDDSQLPKDRFSAERLKGVDSTLKIQPAKLEDSAVYLCASSPPVGSYEQYFGPGTRLTVT.